This T cell receptor beta chain was observed in a study of T-cell reconstitution after alpha-beta-depleted transplantation in children. General study results and limits: Some patients' high day-60 TCRbeta diversity was attributed to recipient cells surviving conditioning. Several hundred expanded graft clones reportedly were the source of alpha-beta T cells about two months after transplant. Newly produced T cells mostly provided counts and TCRbeta diversity after one year, as hyperexpanded clones declined.

The CDR3 extends over 14 amino acids. The germline V gene has CDR1 DFQATT and CDR2 SNEGSKA (reference sequence). Trimming removed 0 bases from V and 1 base from J, with 9 bases in between. The library targeted TCRbeta and was prepared with unique molecular identifiers. TCRdb ran MiXCR on the PCR reads and lists one entry per CDR3 protein. The data contain some 300,000 distinct CDR3 sequences, almost 8% of them singletons. This clonotype showed up many times. The antigen is not known. This rearrangement joins TRBV20-1 to TRBJ1-1; possibly TRBD1 for D (5 bases). The clonotype comes from a female patient aged 2-10 years who had a stem cell transplant for Fanconi anemia, so the T cells may come from the graft donor. This sample comprised peripheral blood, obtained 360 days after TCRalphabeta/CD19-depleted stem cell transplant. This CDR3 reads CSARDQGTNTEAFF. CDR3 DNA: TGCAGTGCTAGAGATCAGGGAACGAACACTGAAGCTTTCTTT.